The 22 T cell receptor beta chains below were found in one sample sequenced in a study of T cells in Graves' hyperthyroidism and ophthalmopathy. Amplification targeted TCR beta CDR3 regions from RNA transcripts. RT-PCR in the first round (using the HTBI primer set) targeted the TCR CDR3. TCRdb reprocessed the multiplex PCR reads via MiXCR and lists one record per CDR3 protein. This repertoire shows approximately 49,000 distinct CDR3 sequences, around 55% found once; its top ten account for 34%. The material sequenced was peripheral blood or thyroid tissue (not recorded which). The receptors come from a man between 18 and 35 years old with Graves' hyperthyroidism.

About this clonotype: At one end, the junction sequence differs from germline, possibly due to a read error. The CDR3 loop is CASSTQMF. The CDR3 DNA is TGTGCCAGCAGTACACAGATGTTT. The chain links TRBV2 to TRBJ1-3; unclear D gene. The V gene's germline CDR1 is SNHLY and CDR2 FYNNEI. The CDR3 consists of 8 residues.

Concerning this clonotype: The junction departs from the called germline gene at one end, perhaps through a read error. This sequence joins TRBV7-2 and TRBJ1-2; 7 bases line up with TRBD1. The length of the CDR3 is 12 residues. CDR1 SGHTA and CDR2 FQGNSA come from the germline V gene. The CDR3 DNA follows: TGCGCCAGCAGCCCGACAGGGCATGGCTACACCTTC. It encodes CASSPTGHGYTF.

This chain connects TRBV12-3 or TRBV12-4 to TRBJ1-1, with D maybe TRBD1 (6 bases). V lost 4 bases, J lost 11 bases, and 14 bases lay in between. This CDR3 has 12 amino acids. The CDR3 sequence: CASSSRSGDAFF. The CDR3 DNA follows: TGTGCCAGCAGTTCGAGATCAGGGGATGCTTTCTTT.

This clonotype was seen ten or more times. The chain carries TRBV27 and TRBJ1-2; 7 nucleotides align to TRBD1. The length of the CDR3 is 18 residues. Unmatched junction bases numbered 16, after V lost 5 bases and J lost 1 base. Germline assignment: CDR1 MNHEY and CDR2 SMNVEV (reference sequence). CDR3 nucleotide sequence: TGTGCCAGCAGTCCGGAAGACAGGGCCCTCGGAATTAACTATGGCTACACCTTC. Amino acid sequence: CASSPEDRALGINYGYTF.

This clonotype was found many times. CDR3 residues: CASLRQGMNQPQHF. The CDR3 DNA sequence: TGTGCCAGCTTGAGACAGGGCATGAACCAGCCCCAGCATTTT. The genes are TRBV6-2 or TRBV6-3 and TRBJ1-5; 7 positions agree with TRBD1. The CDR3 consists of 14 residues. Germline values: CDR1 MNHEY, CDR2 SVGEGT. The V segment lost 8 bases and the J segment 7 bases; nucleotides outside the gene matches: 11.

This clonotype showed up many times. The chain joins TRBV12-3 or TRBV12-4 to TRBJ2-7, with 7 bases aligning to TRBD2. With V trimmed by 5 bases and J by 6 bases, 10 bases remained unmatched. The CDR3 runs 14 residues. CDR3 in amino acids: CASSPTQLAFEQYF. The CDR3, as DNA: TGTGCCAGCAGTCCAACCCAACTAGCGTTCGAGCAGTACTTC.

In this sample, this clonotype turned up once. This could be a read error, since a much larger clone is one nucleotide away. No conserved phenylalanine or tryptophan is present at the end of the CDR3, so a read error is the likely explanation. CDR3 loop: CASSSDRGSEKLFL. The DNA for the CDR3 is TGTGCCAGCAGCTCGGACAGGGGAAGTGAAAAACTGTTTCTT. The chain is built from TRBV7-2 and TRBJ1-4; 9 positions match TRBD1. CDR1 is SGHTA, CDR2 FQGNSA, per germline. V was pared by 4 bases and J by 7 bases, with 4 bases of the junction left unmatched. The CDR3 covers 14 residues.

In its sample, this clonotype was seen many times. This chain links TRBV3-1 with TRBJ2-7, with D hard to call. Trimming removed 9 bases from V and 7 bases from J, with 16 bases in between. Germline loops: CDR1 LGHDT, CDR2 YNNKEL (reference sequence). The CDR3 extends over 12 amino acids. The CDR3 spells CASTRGASEQYF. The CDR3 coding sequence is TGTGCCAGTACCAGAGGAGCGTCTGAGCAGTACTTC.

This clonotype was recorded at least ten times. The chain joins TRBV29-1 to TRBJ1-2; D may be TRBD1 (5 bases). V was pared by 2 bases and J by 5 bases, with 12 bases between. The CDR3 extends over 13 amino acids. Germline assignment: CDR1 SQVTM and CDR2 ANQGSEA. In DNA, the CDR3 is TGCAGCGTTGAAACAGGCTTCAGATATGGCTACACCTTC. It codes for CSVETGFRYGYTF.

On this clonotype itself: This could be a read error, since a much larger clone is one nucleotide away. The rearrangement links TRBV7-9 to TRBJ1-1; 8 nucleotides match TRBD1. This CDR3 comprises 15 residues. Germline CDR1 is SEHNR and CDR2 is FQNEAQ (reference sequence). CDR3 sequence (DNA): TGTGCCAGCAGTTTATCTGCAGGGGGCATAACTGGAGCTTTCTTT. It codes for CASSLSAGGITGAFF.

A word on this clonotype: A clone one base away is much larger, so this may be a read error. The chain is built from TRBV27 and TRBJ1-2; D is uncertain. The CDR3 extends over 13 amino acids. Per germline, CDR1 MNHEY and CDR2 SMNVEV (reference sequence). CDR3 region: CAGSLSDNYGYTF. The CDR3 DNA is TGTGCCGGCAGTTTATCTGATAACTATGGCTACACCTTC.

The chain couples TRBV20-1 to TRBJ1-5; weak D call: TRBD1 (6 bases). The V end was cut by 1 base, the J end by 5 bases, with 9 bases between. The CDR3 runs to 13 residues. The germline CDR1 and CDR2 sequences are DFQATT and SNEGSKA (reference sequence). CDR3 amino acids: CSARATGHQPQHF. As DNA, the CDR3 is TGCAGTGCTAGAGCGACAGGTCATCAGCCCCAGCATTTT.

CDR3 in amino acids: CASSLTGFNYGYTF. The CDR3 DNA sequence: TGTGCCAGCAGCTTGACAGGCTTTAACTATGGCTACACCTTC. This sequence joins TRBV7-2 and TRBJ1-2, with D possibly being TRBD1 (6 bases). The germline V gene encodes CDR1 SGHTA and CDR2 FQGNSA. V was shortened by 3 bases and J by 1 base, with 9 bases between the two germline ends. This CDR3 comprises 14 residues.

The CDR3 bases are TGCAGCGTTGTATCCGGTGATGGCTACACCTTC. Translating it yields CSVVSGDGYTF. The chain recombines TRBV29-1 with TRBJ1-2; D call uncertain. V gave up 4 bases and J gave up 6 bases, with 9 bases separating them. Germline V lookup: CDR1 SQVTM, CDR2 ANQGSEA. The CDR3 is made up of 11 amino acids. Together with reference TRBV29-1 and TRBJ1-2, the CDR3 gives the full variable domain: SAVISQKPSRDICQRGTSLTIQCQVDSQVTMMFWYRQQPGQSLTLIATANQGSEATYESGFVIDKFPISRPNLTFSTLTVSNMSPEDSSIYLCSVVSGDGYTFGSGTRLTVV.

V gene TRBV25-1 combines with J gene TRBJ1-1; D not certain. Trimming took off 3 bases at V and 0 bases at J, with 5 bases between the two ends. CDR1 is MGHDK and CDR2 is SYGVNS in the germline V gene. The CDR3 covers 13 residues. The CDR3 loop is CASSERMNTEAFF. CDR3 DNA sequence: TGTGCCAGCAGTGAGAGAATGAACACTGAAGCTTTCTTT.

V usage is TRBV7-2 and J usage is TRBJ1-5; D perhaps matches TRBD1 (5 bases). Germline-derived CDR1 and CDR2 are SGHTA and FQGNSA. This CDR3 contains 16 residues. Trimming pared 5 bases from V and 2 bases from J, leaving 16 bases between. The CDR3 DNA reads as TGTGCCAGCAGCCTACGCTGGGGACGTCGCAATCAGCCCCAGCATTTT. Translation: CASSLRWGRRNQPQHF. The full variable domain, its missing parts supplied by reference TRBV7-2 and TRBJ1-5, is GAGVSQSPSNKVTEKGKDVELRCDPISGHTALYWYRQSLGQGLEFLIYFQGNSAPDKSGLPSDRFSAERTGGSVSTLTIQRTQQEDSAVYLCASSLRWGRRNQPQHFGDGTRLSIL.

This clonotype was counted ten times or more. The chain has TRBV19 and TRBJ2-5, with TRBD2 matching over 14 bases. This CDR3 comprises 19 residues. The germline CDR1 and CDR2 sequences are LNHDA and SQIVND (reference sequence). With V trimmed by 4 bases and J by 4 bases, 14 bases remained unmatched. The chain's CDR3 is CASSTVTAGLAGVGETQYF. The CDR3 DNA sequence: TGTGCCAGTAGTACGGTGACCGCGGGACTAGCGGGAGTGGGAGAGACCCAGTACTTC.

The rearrangement links TRBV24-1 to TRBJ2-7; D is perhaps TRBD2 (6 bases). The CDR3 runs 13 residues. V lost 5 bases and J lost 3, with 10 bases in between. Germline V CDR1 and CDR2: KGHDR, SFDVKD. The CDR3 coding sequence is TGTGCCACCAGTGCCGCCGGGGGCTACGAGCAGTACTTC. It translates to CATSAAGGYEQYF.

The gene calls are TRBV20-1 and TRBJ2-7, with D hard to call. The CDR3 spans 13 residues. Between the trimmed V and J ends, which lost 6 bases and 1 base, there was a span of 13 bases. Germline V gene lookup returns CDR1 DFQATT and CDR2 SNEGSKA (reference sequence). CDR3 protein: CSAAFTESYEQYF. In DNA, the CDR3 is TGCAGTGCCGCTTTTACGGAATCCTACGAGCAGTACTTC.

About this clonotype: The junction departs from the called germline gene at one end, perhaps through a read error. The V call is TRBV7-2, the J call TRBJ2-7; no reliable D call. The CDR3 is made up of 14 amino acids. Germline V CDR1 and CDR2: SGHTA, FQGNSA. Here the CDR3 DNA reads TGTGCCACCAGCCTAGTGGGTAGTCCCTACGAGCAGTACTTC. Residues: CATSLVGSPYEQYF. Filled out from reference TRBV7-2 and TRBJ2-7, the complete variable domain reads GAGVSQSPSNKVTEKGKDVELRCDPISGHTALYWYRQSLGQGLEFLIYFQGNSAPDKSGLPSDRFSAERTGGSVSTLTIQRTQQEDSAVYLCATSLVGSPYEQYFGPGTRLTVT.

This clonotype was detected ten times or more. In nucleotides, the CDR3 is TGTGCCAGCAGCTCAGCGGGAGGGGCTATAGGGACGCAGTATTTT. It specifies CASSSAGGAIGTQYF. The gene calls are TRBV5-8 and TRBJ2-3, with 10 nucleotides matching TRBD2. J gave up 9 bases and V 3 bases, and 10 bases lay outside the gene matches. Germline CDR1 reads SGHTS; CDR2 reads YDEGEE. The CDR3 is made up of 15 amino acids.

CDR3 protein: CSVEGVVAVNTEAFF. DNA of the CDR3: TGCAGCGTTGAAGGGGTGGTGGCGGTGAACACTGAAGCTTTCTTT. This rearrangement joins TRBV29-1 to TRBJ1-1; D unclear. The CDR3 spans 15 residues. Germline values: CDR1 SQVTM, CDR2 ANQGSEA. V lost 1 base, J lost 0 bases, and 12 bases lay in between. The full variable domain, rest sourced from reference TRBV29-1 and TRBJ1-1, is SAVISQKPSRDICQRGTSLTIQCQVDSQVTMMFWYRQQPGQSLTLIATANQGSEATYESGFVIDKFPISRPNLTFSTLTVSNMSPEDSSIYLCSVEGVVAVNTEAFFGQGTRLTVV.